This TCR beta chain was recorded in a study of regulatory T cells in long-lasting Graves disease. Study results and caveats: TRBV28, TRBJ1-2 and TRBJ2-5 were segments that persistent disease favored.

Documented time point: newly diagnosed GD, antithyroid drugs for less than 3 months. Preparation of the TCR library used RNA extracted from PBMCs. One endocrinology department in Xi'an, China, was where patients came from. This clonotype was seen many times. As yet, its antigen is unknown. The CDR3 contains 14 residues. J was trimmed by 4 bases and V by 5 bases; bases with no gene match: 4. Germline values: CDR1 SGHVS, CDR2 FQNEAQ. Building of the TCR beta libraries involved iRepertoire HTBI primers and Arm-PCR of CDR3 regions. How the authors handled the data: Segment identification across samples yielded 55 to 65 TRBV and 14 TRBJ segments. TCRdb fed the multiplex PCR reads into MiXCR, producing one record per CDR3 protein. These V and J calls are TCRdb output, not the study's own analysis. The top ten hold about 23% of the sample, which has about 440,000 distinct CDR3 sequences, over 15% seen once.

These data were also reused for a study on T cells in Graves' hyperthyroidism and ophthalmopathy. That investigation notes: Primed by the HTBI set, a first-round RT-PCR was run on the TCR CDR3.

This TCR was sampled from a woman aged 18 to 35 with Graves disease. The sample here was peripheral blood mononuclear cells (PBMCs), taken at new diagnosis, from a patient treated with antithyroid drugs. V and J are TRBV7-8 and TRBJ2-5; 10 bases map to TRBD1. CDR3: CASSRQGARETQYF. The CDR3 DNA reads as TGTGCCAGCAGCCGACAGGGGGCCCGAGAGACCCAGTACTTC.